A selection of T cell receptor beta chains follows, all from one sample in a study of T cells in localized non-small cell lung cancer. Produced via immunoSEQ multiplex PCR; TCRdb's table is partial and in-frame only. The data show 1,300 or so clones, with roughly 25% seen just once and 15% to 20% held by the top ten. The sequences come from normal lung tissue next to the tumor, collected before any cancer treatment. The source of these receptors is a male donor at least 60 years old with stage III squamous cell lung carcinoma. Both conserved end residues are part of each CDR3. A D gene is named only where the DNA matches it firmly. Clone size is not always given. Where it is, it says once, few, many or a class for expanded clones.

>TRBD1|TRBJ1-1|TRBV11-3|few
TGTGCCAGCAGCTTTGGGGCAGGGGGAGGGAACACTGAAGCTTTCTTT
CASSFGAGGGNTEAFF
>TRBD1|TRBJ2-7|TRBV6-8|medium-sized
TGTGCCAGCAGTCGCTACCGACAGGGTAGGAACTACGAGCAGTACTTC
CASSRYRQGRNYEQYF
>.|TRBJ1-4|TRBV9|.
TGTGCCAGCAGCGTAGGGACTGAGAATGAAAAACTGTTTTTT
CASSVGTENEKLFF
>.|TRBJ2-1|TRBV9|.
TGTGCCAGCAGTTACATGACTGATGAGCAGTTCTTC
CASSYMTDEQFF
>TRBD2|TRBJ2-5|TRBV28|.
TGTGCCAGCAGTACTCGGACTAGCGGGAGTAGGGAGACCCAGTACTTC
CASSTRTSGSRETQYF
>TRBD1|TRBJ1-4|TRBV11-3|.
TGTGCCAGCAGCTTTAACAGGGGGCTAACTGAAAAACTGTTTTTT
CASSFNRGLTEKLFF
>TRBD2|TRBJ2-1|TRBV9|few
TGTGCCAGCAGCGCCCTAGCGGGAGGCCTCAATGAGCAGTTCTTC
CASSALAGGLNEQFF
>.|TRBJ2-2|TRBV29-1|.
TGCAGCGTTGATATCGGCTACACCGGGGAGCTGTTTTTT
CSVDIGYTGELFF
>.|TRBJ2-7|TRBV11-3|medium-sized
TGTGCCAGCAGCGGGGGGCTTCAGGGGCCTTACGAGCAGTACTTC
CASSGGLQGPYEQYF
>.|TRBJ2-1|TRBV6-8|.
TGTGCCAGCTTATCTAGGCGGGGAGATTACAATGAGCAGTTCTTC
CASLSRRGDYNEQFF
>.|TRBJ2-2|TRBV10-2|once
TGCGCCAGCAGTGAGTCCGAGGCCGGGGAGCTGTTTTTT
CASSESEAGELFF
>.|TRBJ2-7|TRBV16|.
TGTGCCAGCAGCCGCGACAGGTCCGAGCAGTACTTC
CASSRDRSEQYF
>TRBD1|TRBJ2-7|TRBV10-3|few
TGTGCCATCAGTGAGGGGACAGGGGCCACCTACGAGCAGTACTTC
CAISEGTGATYEQYF
>TRBD1|TRBJ2-2|TRBV11-3|.
TGTGCCAGCAGCTTCCGGACAGGGGTTCCCGGGGAGCTGTTTTTT
CASSFRTGVPGELFF
>TRBD1|TRBJ2-3|TRBV6-8|.
TGTGCCAGCAGTCAACAGGGGGCAGGAGATACGCAGTATTTT
CASSQQGAGDTQYF
>.|TRBJ1-5|TRBV2|.
TGTGCCAGCAAGGGAGGGGGTAGGAATCAGCCCCAGCATTTT
CASKGGGRNQPQHF
>.|TRBJ2-7|TRBV14|few
TGTGCCAGCAGCCACGGGATCCCTAAGTACGAGCAGTACTTC
CASSHGIPKYEQYF
>TRBD1|TRBJ2-7|TRBV5-1|.
TGCGCCAGCAGCTTGGCCATGGGACAGAGCTACGAGCAGTACTTC
CASSLAMGQSYEQYF
>.|TRBJ2-7|TRBV11-3|few
TGTGCCAGCAGCTTAACACCCGCGTCCTACGAGCAGTACTTC
CASSLTPASYEQYF
>.|TRBJ1-4|TRBV11-3|.
TGTGCCAGCAGCTTGGCCCGGACTTATAATGAAAAACTGTTTTTT
CASSLARTYNEKLFF
>.|TRBJ2-2|TRBV29-1|.
TGCAGCGCCACTACAGGGCCCACCGGGGAGCTGTTTTTT
CSATTGPTGELFF
>.|TRBJ1-2|TRBV6-8|.
TGTGCCAGCAGTGAGGAGGGCCGAACATACTATGGCTACACCTTC
CASSEEGRTYYGYTF
>TRBD1|TRBJ1-4|TRBV11-3|medium-sized
TGTGCCAGCAGCCTGAGACAGGGCTTTAATGAAAAACTGTTTTTT
CASSLRQGFNEKLFF
>TRBD1|TRBJ2-2|TRBV18|.
TGTGCCAGCTCACCACTTGACAGGGGCAGGGACACCGGGGAGCTGTTTTTT
CASSPLDRGRDTGELFF
>.|TRBJ1-6|TRBV15|few
TGTGCCACCAGCAGAGGGGCCGGGTCTCGGTCACCCCTCCACTTT
CATSRGAGSRSPLHF
>TRBD1|TRBJ1-1|TRBV11-3|.
TGTGCCAGCAGGGGGGGACAGGACAACACTGAAGCTTTCTTT
CASRGGQDNTEAFF
>.|TRBJ1-2|TRBV6-8|few
TGTGCCAGCAGTTATGAACAGGGAGTGATCGGCTACACCTTC
CASSYEQGVIGYTF
>.|TRBJ2-7|TRBV28|few
TGTGCCAGCACCGTCAGGGGATCATACGAGCAGTACTTC
CASTVRGSYEQYF
>.|TRBJ2-6|TRBV19|.
TGTGCCAGTAGTATTTCCTCTGGGGCCAACGTCCTGACTTTC
CASSISSGANVLTF
>.|TRBJ1-1|TRBV11-3|few
TGTGCCAGCAGCTTAGAACAGCCGAACACTGAAGCTTTCTTT
CASSLEQPNTEAFF
>TRBD1|TRBJ1-1|TRBV11-3|.
TGTGCCAGCAGCTTGAATCGACAGGGGGCGTCCACTGAAGCTTTCTTT
CASSLNRQGASTEAFF
>.|TRBJ1-1|TRBV10-2|few
TGCGCCAGCAGTTTGGGAAACACTGAAGCTTTCTTT
CASSLGNTEAFF
>TRBD1|TRBJ2-7|TRBV18|.
TGTGCCAGCTCACGAGACGGGACAGGGGGTAACGAGCAGTACTTC
CASSRDGTGGNEQYF
>TRBD1|TRBJ1-4|TRBV11-3|few
TGTGCCAGCAGCTCCGGACAGGGGGTTTACTCAACTAATGAAAAACTGTTTTTT
CASSSGQGVYSTNEKLFF
>.|TRBJ2-3|TRBV30|.
TGTGCCTGGTGTTCGTCAGGGGGCACAGATACGCAGTATTTT
CAWCSSGGTDTQYF
>.|TRBJ2-5|TRBV11-3|.
TGTGCCAGCAGCCGGACAGTAGGGCCGGGGACCCAGTACTTC
CASSRTVGPGTQYF
>TRBD2|TRBJ2-1|TRBV15|.
TGTGCCACCAGCAGAGGGACTAGCGGGAGGAGCTCCTACAATGAGCAGTTCTTC
CATSRGTSGRSSYNEQFF
>.|TRBJ2-6|TRBV5-1|.
TGCGCCAGCAGCTTGGGGCACGGATCCCTAAGCTCTGGGGCCAACGTCCTGACTTTC
CASSLGHGSLSSGANVLTF
>.|TRBJ1-1|TRBV18|few
TGTGCCAGCTCACCACCGGCGGCGCCGAACACTGAAGCTTTCTTT
CASSPPAAPNTEAFF
>.|TRBJ2-1|TRBV9|few
TGTGCCAGCAGCACCTTGTGGCAGCTATCCTACAATGAGCAGTTCTTC
CASSTLWQLSYNEQFF
>.|TRBJ2-7|TRBV1|.
TGCGCCAGCAGCCAAGAGACAGGGAGCTACGAGCAGTACTTC
CASSQETGSYEQYF
>.|TRBJ1-1|TRBV9|few
TGTGCCAGCACTGGGGATTACGGCACTGAAGCTTTCTTT
CASTGDYGTEAFF
>TRBD1|TRBJ1-4|TRBV6-8|few
TGTGCCAGCAGCCCCGGGACAGGGTTTGAAAAACTGTTTTTT
CASSPGTGFEKLFF
>.|TRBJ2-7|TRBV6-8|few
TGTGCCAGCAGTTACTCGACCTTGTACGAGCAGTACTTC
CASSYSTLYEQYF
>.|TRBJ1-2|TRBV11-3|medium-sized
TGTGCCAGCAGCTTAGTTGGGCCCGGGGGCGACTATGGCTACACCTTC
CASSLVGPGGDYGYTF
>.|TRBJ2-7|TRBV28|.
TGTGCCAGCAGTTGGGGAACAGACGGTTCCTACGAGCAGTACTTC
CASSWGTDGSYEQYF
>.|TRBJ1-1|TRBV29-1|.
TGCAGCGTTGATCTCCCGGGACAGAACACTGAAGCTTTCTTT
CSVDLPGQNTEAFF
>TRBD1|TRBJ2-2|TRBV6-8|medium-sized
TGTGCCAGCAGTCCCCCGGGACAGGGGAGCACCGGGGAGCTGTTTTTT
CASSPPGQGSTGELFF
>.|TRBJ2-6|TRBV6-8|few
TGTGCCAGCAAAAGGGTCTCTGGGGCCAACGTCCTGACTTTC
CASKRVSGANVLTF
>TRBD2|TRBJ2-2|TRBV30|.
TGTGCCTGGAGTGCGGCAGGGCGAGGACTAGCGGGAGTGGAGGGGCTGTTTTTT
CAWSAAGRGLAGVEGLFF
>TRBD1|TRBJ2-2|TRBV6-8|medium-sized
TGTGCCAGCAGTGAGGGACAGGGATTTACCGGGGAGCTGTTTTTT
CASSEGQGFTGELFF
>TRBD1|TRBJ1-1|TRBV6-8|few
TGTGCCAGCAGTACCCCAGGACAGGGTAAAGAAGCTTTCTTT
CASSTPGQGKEAFF
>.|TRBJ2-2|TRBV12-5|.
TGTGCTAGTGGTTTGGTAGAGAGAAACACCGGGGAGCTGTTTTTT
CASGLVERNTGELFF
>.|TRBJ2-3|TRBV11-3|.
TGTGCCAGCAGTTTGGGCCTGGGGGAGGATACGCAGTATTTT
CASSLGLGEDTQYF
>.|TRBJ2-1|TRBV14|.
TGTGCCAGCAGCCAAGATTTCGGGAGTGAGCAGTTCTTC
CASSQDFGSEQFF
>TRBD1|TRBJ1-4|TRBV18|.
TGTGCCAGCTCACGAAAATCCGGGACAGCACAAGCAACTAATGAAAAACTGTTTTTT
CASSRKSGTAQATNEKLFF
>.|TRBJ2-3|TRBV5-1|.
TGCGCCAGCAGCTTGGAGGCTCCCACAGATACGCAGTATTTT
CASSLEAPTDTQYF
>TRBD2|TRBJ2-2|TRBV30|few
TGTGCCTGGAGTGGAGGACTAGCGGGACACACCGGGGAGCTGTTTTTT
CAWSGGLAGHTGELFF